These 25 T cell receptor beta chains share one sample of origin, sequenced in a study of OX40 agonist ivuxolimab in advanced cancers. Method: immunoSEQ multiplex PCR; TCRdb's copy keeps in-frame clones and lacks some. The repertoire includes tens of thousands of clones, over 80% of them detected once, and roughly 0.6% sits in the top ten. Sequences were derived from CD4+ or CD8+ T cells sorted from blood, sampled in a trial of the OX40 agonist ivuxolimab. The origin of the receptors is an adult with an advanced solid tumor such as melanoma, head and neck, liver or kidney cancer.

In nucleotides, the CDR3 is TGTGCCAGCAGCTTAGCGGGTAGCGGGAGCCTATCCTACGAGCAGTACTTC. Translation gives CASSLAGSGSLSYEQYF. The chain uses TRBV7-2 and TRBJ2-7; 9 bases map to TRBD2. The V segment lost 0 bases and the J segment 1 base; nucleotides outside the gene matches: 7. The V gene's germline CDR1 is SGHTA and CDR2 FQGNSA. This CDR3 comprises 17 residues.

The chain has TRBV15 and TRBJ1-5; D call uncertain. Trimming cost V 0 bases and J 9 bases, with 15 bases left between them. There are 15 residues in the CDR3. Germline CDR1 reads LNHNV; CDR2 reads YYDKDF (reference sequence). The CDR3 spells CATSRDGSAAGPQHF. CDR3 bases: TGTGCCACCAGCAGAGATGGTTCGGCGGCGGGGCCCCAGCATTTT. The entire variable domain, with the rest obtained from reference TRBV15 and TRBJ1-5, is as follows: DAMVIQNPRYQVTQFGKPVTLSCSQTLNHNVMYWYQQKSSQAPKLLFHYYDKDFNNEADTPDNFQSRRPNTSFCFLDIRSPGLGDTAMYLCATSRDGSAAGPQHFGDGTRLSIL.

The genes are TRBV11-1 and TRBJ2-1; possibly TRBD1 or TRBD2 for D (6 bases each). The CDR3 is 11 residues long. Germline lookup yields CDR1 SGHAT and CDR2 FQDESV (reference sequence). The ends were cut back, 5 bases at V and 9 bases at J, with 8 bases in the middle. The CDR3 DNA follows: TGTGCCAGCAGCGAGGGGGGTGAGCAGTTCTTC. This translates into CASSEGGEQFF.

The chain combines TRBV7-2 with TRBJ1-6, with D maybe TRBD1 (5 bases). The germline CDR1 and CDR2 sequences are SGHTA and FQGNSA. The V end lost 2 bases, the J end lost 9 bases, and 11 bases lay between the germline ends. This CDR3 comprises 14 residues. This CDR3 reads CASSLNAGSSPLHF. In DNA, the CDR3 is TGTGCCAGCAGCTTAAACGCAGGGAGTTCACCCCTCCACTTT.

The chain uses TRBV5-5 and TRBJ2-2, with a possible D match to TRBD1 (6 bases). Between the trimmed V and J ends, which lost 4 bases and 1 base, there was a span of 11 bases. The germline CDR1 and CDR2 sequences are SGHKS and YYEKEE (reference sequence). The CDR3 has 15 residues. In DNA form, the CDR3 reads TGTGCCAGCAGCCAGGGACAAAAGAACACCGGGGAGCTGTTTTTT. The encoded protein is CASSQGQKNTGELFF. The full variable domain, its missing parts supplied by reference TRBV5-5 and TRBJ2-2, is DAGVTQSPTHLIKTRGQQVTLRCSPISGHKSVSWYQQVLGQGPQFIFQYYEKEERGRGNFPDRFSARQFPNYSSELNVNALLLGDSALYLCASSQGQKNTGELFFGEGSRLTVL.

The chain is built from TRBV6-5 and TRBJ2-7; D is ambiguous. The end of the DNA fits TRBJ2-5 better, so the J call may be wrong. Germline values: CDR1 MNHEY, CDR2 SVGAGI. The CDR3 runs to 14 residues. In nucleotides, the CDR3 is TGTGCCAGCAGTTACTCAGGGTGGGCGGAGACCCAGTACTTC. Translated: CASSYSGWAETQYF.

The CDR3, as DNA: TGTGCCAGCAGTCGAGACAGGGGAAACACTGAAGCTTTCTTT. Amino acid sequence: CASSRDRGNTEAFF. The chain combines TRBV7-2 with TRBJ1-1; 8 positions agree with TRBD1. The CDR3 sequence is 14 residues long. The V gene's germline CDR1 is SGHTA and CDR2 FQGNSA. Unmatched junction bases numbered 5, after V lost 6 bases and J lost 2 bases.

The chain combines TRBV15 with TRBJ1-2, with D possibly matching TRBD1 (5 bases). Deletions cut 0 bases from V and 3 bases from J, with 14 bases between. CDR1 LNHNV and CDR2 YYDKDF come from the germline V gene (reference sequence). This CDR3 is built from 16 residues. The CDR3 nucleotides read TGTGCCACCAGCAGAGATGTGGGACGGGATGACTATGGCTACACCTTC. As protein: CATSRDVGRDDYGYTF.

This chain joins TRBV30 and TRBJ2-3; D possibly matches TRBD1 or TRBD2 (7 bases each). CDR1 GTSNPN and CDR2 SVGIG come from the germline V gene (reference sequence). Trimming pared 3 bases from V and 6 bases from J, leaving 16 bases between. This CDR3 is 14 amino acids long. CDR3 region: CAWRGLQGWDTQYF. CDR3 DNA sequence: TGTGCCTGGAGGGGACTACAGGGGTGGGATACGCAGTATTTT.

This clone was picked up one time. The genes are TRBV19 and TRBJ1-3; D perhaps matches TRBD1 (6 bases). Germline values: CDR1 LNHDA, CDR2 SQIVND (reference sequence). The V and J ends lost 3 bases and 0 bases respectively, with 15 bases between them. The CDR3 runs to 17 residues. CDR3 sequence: CASSIGQPILSGNTIYF. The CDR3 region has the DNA TGTGCCAGTAGTATTGGACAGCCAATTCTCTCTGGAAACACCATATATTTT.

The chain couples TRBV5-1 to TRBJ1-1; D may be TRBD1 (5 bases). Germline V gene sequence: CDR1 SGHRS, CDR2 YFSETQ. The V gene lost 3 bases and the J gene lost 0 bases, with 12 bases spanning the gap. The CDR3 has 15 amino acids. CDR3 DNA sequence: TGCGCCAGCAGCTGGGACGGATCGGTGAACACTGAAGCTTTCTTT. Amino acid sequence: CASSWDGSVNTEAFF.

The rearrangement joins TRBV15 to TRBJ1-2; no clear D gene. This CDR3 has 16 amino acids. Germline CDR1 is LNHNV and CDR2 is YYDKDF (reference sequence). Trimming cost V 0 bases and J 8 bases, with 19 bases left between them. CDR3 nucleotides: TGTGCCACCAGCAGAGATAGGCGAGGGTCAATGAGGGGCTACACCTTC. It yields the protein CATSRDRRGSMRGYTF.

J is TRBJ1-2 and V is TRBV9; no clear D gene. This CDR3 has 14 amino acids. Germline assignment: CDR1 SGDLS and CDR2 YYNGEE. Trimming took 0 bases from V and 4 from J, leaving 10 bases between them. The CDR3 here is CASSVGTDVYGYTF. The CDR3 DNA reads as TGTGCCAGCAGCGTAGGGACGGATGTCTATGGCTACACCTTC.

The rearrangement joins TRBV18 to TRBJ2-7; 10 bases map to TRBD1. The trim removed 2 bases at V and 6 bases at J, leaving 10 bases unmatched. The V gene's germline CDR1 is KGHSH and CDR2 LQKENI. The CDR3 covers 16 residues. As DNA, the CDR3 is TGTGCCAGCTCACCAAAAGGGCCGGGACAGGGGAGCGAGCAGTACTTC. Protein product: CASSPKGPGQGSEQYF.

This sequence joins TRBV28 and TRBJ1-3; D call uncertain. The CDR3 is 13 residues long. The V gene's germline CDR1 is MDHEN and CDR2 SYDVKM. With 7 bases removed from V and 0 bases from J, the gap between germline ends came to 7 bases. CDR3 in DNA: TGTGCCAGCACGGTCCTCTCTGGAAACACCATATATTTT. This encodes CASTVLSGNTIYF.

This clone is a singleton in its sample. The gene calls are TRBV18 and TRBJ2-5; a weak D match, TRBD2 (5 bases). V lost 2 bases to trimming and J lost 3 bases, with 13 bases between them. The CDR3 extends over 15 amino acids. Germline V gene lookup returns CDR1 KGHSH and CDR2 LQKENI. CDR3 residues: CASSPITGVEETQYF. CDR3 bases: TGTGCCAGCTCACCAATCACCGGGGTTGAAGAGACCCAGTACTTC.

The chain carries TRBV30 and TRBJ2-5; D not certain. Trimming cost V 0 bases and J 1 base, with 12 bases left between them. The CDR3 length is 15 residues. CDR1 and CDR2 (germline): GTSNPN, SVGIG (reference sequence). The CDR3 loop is CAWSVGASLQETQYF. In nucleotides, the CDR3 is TGTGCCTGGAGTGTAGGTGCCAGCCTCCAAGAGACCCAGTACTTC.

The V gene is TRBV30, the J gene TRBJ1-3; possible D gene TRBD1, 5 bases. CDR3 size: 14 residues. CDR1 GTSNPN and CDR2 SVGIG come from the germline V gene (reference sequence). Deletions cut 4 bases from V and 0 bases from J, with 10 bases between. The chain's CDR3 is CAWKDNRSGNTIYF. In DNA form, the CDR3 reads TGTGCCTGGAAGGACAACCGCTCTGGAAACACCATATATTTT. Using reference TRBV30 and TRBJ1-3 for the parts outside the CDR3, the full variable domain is SQTIHQWPATLVQPVGSPLSLECTVEGTSNPNLYWYRQAAGRGLQLLFYSVGIGQISSEVPQNLSASRPQDRQFILSSKKLLLSDSGFYLCAWKDNRSGNTIYFGEGSWLTVV.

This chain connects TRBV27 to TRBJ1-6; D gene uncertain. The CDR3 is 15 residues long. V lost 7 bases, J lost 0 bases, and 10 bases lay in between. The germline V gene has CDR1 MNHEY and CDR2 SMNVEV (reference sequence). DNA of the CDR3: TGTGCCAGCACTGACAAGAGCTCCTATAATTCACCCCTCCACTTT. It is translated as CASTDKSSYNSPLHF.

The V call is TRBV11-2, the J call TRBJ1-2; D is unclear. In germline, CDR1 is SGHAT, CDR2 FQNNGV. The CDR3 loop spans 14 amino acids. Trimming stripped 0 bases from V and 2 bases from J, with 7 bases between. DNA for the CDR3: TGTGCCAGCAGCTTAGAGGGCGGAAACTATGGCTACACCTTC. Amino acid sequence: CASSLEGGNYGYTF.

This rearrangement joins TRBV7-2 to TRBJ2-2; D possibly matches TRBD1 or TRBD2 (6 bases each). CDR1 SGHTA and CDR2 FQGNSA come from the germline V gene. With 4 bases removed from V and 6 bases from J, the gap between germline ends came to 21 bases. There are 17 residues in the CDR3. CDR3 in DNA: TGTGCCAGCAGCTCCCCCCCGGGGGCGCTCATTTCCGGGGAGCTGTTTTTT. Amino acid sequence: CASSSPPGALISGELFF.

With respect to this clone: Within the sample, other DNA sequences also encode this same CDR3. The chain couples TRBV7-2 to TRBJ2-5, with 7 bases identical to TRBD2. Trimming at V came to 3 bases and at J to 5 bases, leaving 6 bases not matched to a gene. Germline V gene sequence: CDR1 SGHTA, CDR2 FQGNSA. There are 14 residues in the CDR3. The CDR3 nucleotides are TGTGCCAGCAGCTTGGGGACTATCCGGGAGACCCAGTACTTC. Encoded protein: CASSLGTIRETQYF.

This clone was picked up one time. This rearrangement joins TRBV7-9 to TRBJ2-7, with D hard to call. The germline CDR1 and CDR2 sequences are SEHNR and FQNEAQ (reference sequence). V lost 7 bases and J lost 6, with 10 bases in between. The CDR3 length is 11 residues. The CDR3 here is CASNRWGEQYF. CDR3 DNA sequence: TGTGCCAGCAACCGTTGGGGCGAGCAGTACTTC.

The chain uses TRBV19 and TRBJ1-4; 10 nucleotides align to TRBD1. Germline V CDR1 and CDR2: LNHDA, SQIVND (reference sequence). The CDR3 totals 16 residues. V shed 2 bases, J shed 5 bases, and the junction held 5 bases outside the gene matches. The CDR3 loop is CASSIYRTGGNEKLFF. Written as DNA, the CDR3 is TGTGCCAGTAGTATATATCGGACAGGGGGGAATGAAAAACTGTTTTTT. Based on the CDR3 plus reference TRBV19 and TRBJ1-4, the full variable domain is DGGITQSPKYLFRKEGQNVTLSCEQNLNHDAMYWYRQDPGQGLRLIYYSQIVNDFQKGDIAEGYSVSREKKESFPLTVTSAQKNPTAFYLCASSIYRTGGNEKLFFGSGTQLSVL.

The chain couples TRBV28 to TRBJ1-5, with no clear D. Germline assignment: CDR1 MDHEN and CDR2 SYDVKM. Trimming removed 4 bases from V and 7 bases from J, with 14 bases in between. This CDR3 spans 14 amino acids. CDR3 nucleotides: TGTGCCAGCAGTTCCGGGCCCCTAAGCCAGCCCCAGCATTTT. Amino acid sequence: CASSSGPLSQPQHF.